A selection of T cell receptor beta chains follows, all from one sample in a study of PD-1 blockade in classical Hodgkin lymphoma. Only in-frame clones appear in the TCRdb table, and some are missing; sequencing was by immunoSEQ multiplex PCR. The sample records 12,000 to 15,000 clones, 80% to 90% being singletons. Specimen: peripheral blood mononuclear cells (PBMCs), collected before the fourth cycle of nivolumab. The receptors come from a human donor with classical Hodgkin lymphoma. Both conserved end residues are part of each CDR3. A D gene is named only where the DNA matches it firmly. Not every row has a clone size; where given, it reads once, few, many or a size class.

j_call: TRBJ2-7
clone_size: once
d_call: .
v_call: TRBV5-1
cdr3_nt: TGCGCCAGCAGCCCTGGACAGTCCTACGAGCAGTACTTC
cdr3_aa: CASSPGQSYEQYF

j_call: TRBJ2-3
clone_size: few
d_call: .
v_call: TRBV7-2
cdr3_nt: TGTGCCAGCAGCTTAGTCGGGAGCCCTACAGATACGCAGTATTTT
cdr3_aa: CASSLVGSPTDTQYF

j_call: TRBJ1-2
clone_size: .
d_call: .
v_call: TRBV28
cdr3_nt: TGTGCCTCCTTTACCCCGGTGGTCTACACCTTC
cdr3_aa: CASFTPVVYTF

j_call: TRBJ1-1
clone_size: .
d_call: .
v_call: TRBV4-1
cdr3_nt: TGCGCCAGCAGGCAACCGGGGCAGGCGGTCACTGAAGCTTTCTTT
cdr3_aa: CASRQPGQAVTEAFF

j_call: TRBJ1-2
clone_size: .
d_call: .
v_call: TRBV4-3
cdr3_nt: TGCGCCAGCAGCCAAGAACGGCAGCTCTATGGCTACACCTTC
cdr3_aa: CASSQERQLYGYTF

j_call: TRBJ1-5
clone_size: large
d_call: .
v_call: TRBV19
cdr3_nt: TGTGCCAGTAGTATAGGACAGCATAGCAATCAGCCCCAGCATTTT
cdr3_aa: CASSIGQHSNQPQHF

j_call: TRBJ1-5
clone_size: .
d_call: .
v_call: TRBV2
cdr3_nt: TGTGCCAGCAGTTACGGGGGCGACCAGCCCCAGCATTTT
cdr3_aa: CASSYGGDQPQHF

j_call: TRBJ2-3
clone_size: .
d_call: TRBD2
v_call: TRBV7-2
cdr3_nt: TGTGCCAGCAGCCCCTTTGGAGCGGGGGATTGGAATACGCAGTATTTT
cdr3_aa: CASSPFGAGDWNTQYF

j_call: TRBJ2-6
clone_size: .
d_call: .
v_call: TRBV4-3
cdr3_nt: TGCGCCAGCAGCCAAGATGAATTCTCTGGGGCCAACGTCCTGACTTTC
cdr3_aa: CASSQDEFSGANVLTF

j_call: TRBJ2-7
clone_size: .
d_call: .
v_call: TRBV9
cdr3_nt: TGTGCCAGCATTAGAAGACAGTTCCGTCCTACTGAGCAGTACTTC
cdr3_aa: CASIRRQFRPTEQYF

j_call: TRBJ2-5
clone_size: .
d_call: .
v_call: TRBV6-5
cdr3_nt: TGTGCCAGCAGGCCCCCAGGGATCGAGACCCAGTACTTC
cdr3_aa: CASRPPGIETQYF

j_call: TRBJ2-2
clone_size: .
d_call: TRBD1
v_call: TRBV4-3
cdr3_nt: TGCGCCAGCAGCCCAACAGGGGTCGGGGAGCTGTTTTTT
cdr3_aa: CASSPTGVGELFF